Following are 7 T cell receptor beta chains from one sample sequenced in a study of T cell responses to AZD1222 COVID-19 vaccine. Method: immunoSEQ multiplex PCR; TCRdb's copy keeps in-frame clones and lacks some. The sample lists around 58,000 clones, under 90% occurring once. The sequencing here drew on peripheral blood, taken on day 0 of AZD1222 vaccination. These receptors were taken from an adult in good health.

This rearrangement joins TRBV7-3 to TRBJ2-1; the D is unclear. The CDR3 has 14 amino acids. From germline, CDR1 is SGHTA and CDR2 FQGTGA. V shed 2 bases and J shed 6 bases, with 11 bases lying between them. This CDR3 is CASSLGNQLNEQFF. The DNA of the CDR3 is TGTGCCAGCAGCTTAGGTAACCAACTCAATGAGCAGTTCTTC.

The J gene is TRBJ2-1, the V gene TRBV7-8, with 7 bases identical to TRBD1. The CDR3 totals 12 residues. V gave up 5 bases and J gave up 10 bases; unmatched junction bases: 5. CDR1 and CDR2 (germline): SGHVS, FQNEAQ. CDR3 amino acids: CASSQGQYEQFF. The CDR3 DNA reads TGTGCCAGCAGCCAGGGACAGTACGAGCAGTTCTTC. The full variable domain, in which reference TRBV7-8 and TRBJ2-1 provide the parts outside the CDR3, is GAGVSQSPRYKVAKRGQDVALRCDPISGHVSLFWYQQALGQGPEFLTYFQNEAQLDKSGLPSDRFFAERPEGSVSTLKIQRTQQEDSAVYLCASSQGQYEQFFGPGTRLTVL.

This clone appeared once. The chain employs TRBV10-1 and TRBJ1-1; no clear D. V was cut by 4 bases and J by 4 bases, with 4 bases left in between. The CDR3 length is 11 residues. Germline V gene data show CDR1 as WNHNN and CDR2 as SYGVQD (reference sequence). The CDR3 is CASSVGTEAFF. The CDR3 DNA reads TGCGCCAGCAGTGTCGGCACTGAAGCTTTCTTT.

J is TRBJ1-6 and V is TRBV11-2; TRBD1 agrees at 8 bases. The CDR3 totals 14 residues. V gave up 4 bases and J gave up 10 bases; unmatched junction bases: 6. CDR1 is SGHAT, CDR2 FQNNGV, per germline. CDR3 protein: CASSSARGRSPLHF. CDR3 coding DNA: TGTGCCAGCAGCTCGGCCAGGGGGCGATCACCCCTCCACTTT. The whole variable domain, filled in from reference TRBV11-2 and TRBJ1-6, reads EAGVAQSPRYKIIEKRQSVAFWCNPISGHATLYWYQQILGQGPKLLIQFQNNGVVDDSQLPKDRFSAERLKGVDSTLKIQPAKLEDSAVYLCASSSARGRSPLHFGNGTRLTVT.

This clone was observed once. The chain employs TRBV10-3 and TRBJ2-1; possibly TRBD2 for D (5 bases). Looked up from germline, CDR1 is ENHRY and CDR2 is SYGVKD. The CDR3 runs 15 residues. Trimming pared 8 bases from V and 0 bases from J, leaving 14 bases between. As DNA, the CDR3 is TGTGCCATCTCGCCTAGTACTAGCTCCTACAATGAGCAGTTCTTC. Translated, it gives CAISPSTSSYNEQFF.

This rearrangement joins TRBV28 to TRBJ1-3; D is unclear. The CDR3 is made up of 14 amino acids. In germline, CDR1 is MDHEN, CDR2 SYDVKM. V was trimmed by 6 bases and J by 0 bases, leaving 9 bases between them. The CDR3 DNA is TGTGCCAGCAGCTCCGGATACTCTGGAAACACCATATATTTT. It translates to CASSSGYSGNTIYF.

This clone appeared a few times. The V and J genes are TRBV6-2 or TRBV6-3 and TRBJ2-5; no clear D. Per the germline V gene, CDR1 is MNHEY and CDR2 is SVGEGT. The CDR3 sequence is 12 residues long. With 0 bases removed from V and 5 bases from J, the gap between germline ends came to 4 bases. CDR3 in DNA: TGTGCCAGCAGTTACTCCTGGGAGACCCAGTACTTC. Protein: CASSYSWETQYF.